Shown below are 2 T cell receptor beta chains from a single sample sequenced in a study of shared clonotypes between healthy human individuals. Selected positively for CCR7 and CD45RO-negative, naive CD8 cells excluded terminally differentiated effector memory CD45RA+ cells. Assay used: immunoSEQ multiplex PCR; TCRdb lists only in-frame clones, some missing. The sample includes about 2 million clones, about 95% of them seen just once. Sequencing used naive CD8+ T cells sorted from blood. The receptor source for this set is a man younger than 30 in good health.

This clone showed up just a few times. V and J are TRBV27 and TRBJ2-3; D gene ambiguous. CDR1 and CDR2 from the germline V gene are MNHEY and SMNVEV (reference sequence). Trimming took off 5 bases at V and 6 bases at J, with 12 bases between the two ends. The CDR3 contains 13 residues. The CDR3 DNA reads as TGTGCCAGCAGTCTTCAACCCCGGGATACGCAGTATTTT. As protein: CASSLQPRDTQYF.

The V call is TRBV10-2, the J call TRBJ1-1, with D maybe TRBD1 (6 bases). The CDR3 runs 14 residues. Trimming removed 3 bases at V and 3 bases at J, with 11 bases between. Germline assignment: CDR1 WSHSY and CDR2 SAAADI. The CDR3 nucleotides read TGCGCCAGCAGTGATGAACAGGGCCACACTGAAGCTTTCTTT. Its protein is CASSDEQGHTEAFF.